The TCR beta chain described here comes from a study of blood T cell repertoires in COVID-19. This clone has only one observation. V lost 9 bases to trimming and J lost 0 bases, with 9 bases between them. CDR3 length: 13 amino acids. The V gene's germline CDR1 is MNHEY and CDR2 SVGAGI. The data were produced by immunoSEQ multiplex PCR, yet TCRdb's version contains in-frame clones alone and is incomplete. This sample has tens of thousands of clones, with around 87% found just once. The TCR comes from a woman aged 55-70 years with acute or convalescent COVID-19. This sequence joins TRBV6-5 and TRBJ1-3; no definite D call. Sequenced sample: peripheral blood. The CDR3 region has the DNA TGTGCCAGTGCGTCGGTCTCTGGAAACACCATATATTTT. Protein product: CASASVSGNTIYF.